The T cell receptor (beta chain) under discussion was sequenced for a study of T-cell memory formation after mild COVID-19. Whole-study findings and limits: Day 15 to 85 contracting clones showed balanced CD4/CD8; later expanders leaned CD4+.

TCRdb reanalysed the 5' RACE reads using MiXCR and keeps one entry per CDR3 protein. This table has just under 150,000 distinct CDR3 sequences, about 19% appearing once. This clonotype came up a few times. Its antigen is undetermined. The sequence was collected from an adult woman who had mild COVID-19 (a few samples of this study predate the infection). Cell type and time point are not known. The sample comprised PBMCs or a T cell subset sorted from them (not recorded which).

The CDR3 loop reads CASSQGLAGPTHEQFF. The CDR3 nucleotides are TGCGCCAGCAGCCAAGGCTTAGCGGGGCCGACCCATGAGCAGTTCTTC. V is TRBV4-1 and J is TRBJ2-1; 8 positions match TRBD2. CDR3 length: 16 amino acids. V was clipped by 1 base and J by 8 bases; unmatched bases: 10. The germline gives CDR1 MGHRA, CDR2 YSYEKL.